This TCR beta chain was identified during a study of graft-versus-host responses after intestinal transplantation. Repertoires were generated with immunoSEQ multiplex PCR, while TCRdb's copy carries only in-frame clones and drops some. The sample carries more than 95,000 clones, roughly nine tenths recorded once. With regard to this clone: As yet, its antigen is unknown.

Germline CDR1 and CDR2: SGDLS and YYNGEE. The CDR3 has 13 amino acids. The ends were cut back, 4 bases at V and 1 base at J, with 8 bases in the middle. The TCR sequence derives from a human donor who received an intestinal transplant. This sample comprised unstimulated CD4+ T cells sorted from spleen or lymph node cells, obtained before intestinal transplant. This chain uses TRBV9 with TRBJ1-1; a weak D match, TRBD1 (5 bases). The CDR3 loop reads CASSITGNTEAFF. CDR3 DNA: TGTGCCAGCAGCATCACAGGGAACACTGAAGCTTTCTTT.